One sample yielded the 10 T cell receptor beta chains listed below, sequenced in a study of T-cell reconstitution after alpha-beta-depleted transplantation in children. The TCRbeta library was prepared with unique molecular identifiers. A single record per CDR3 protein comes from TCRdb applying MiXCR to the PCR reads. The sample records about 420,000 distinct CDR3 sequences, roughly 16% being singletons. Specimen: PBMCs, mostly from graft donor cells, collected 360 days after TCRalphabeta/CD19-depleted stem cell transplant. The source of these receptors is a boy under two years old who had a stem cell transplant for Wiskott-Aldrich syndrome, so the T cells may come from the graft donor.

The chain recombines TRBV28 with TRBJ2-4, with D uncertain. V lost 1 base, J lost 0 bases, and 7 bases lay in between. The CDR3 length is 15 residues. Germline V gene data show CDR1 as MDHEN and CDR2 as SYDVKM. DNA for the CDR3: TGTGCCAGCAGTTTATTAACACTAGCCAAAAACATTCAGTACTTC. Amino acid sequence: CASSLLTLAKNIQYF.

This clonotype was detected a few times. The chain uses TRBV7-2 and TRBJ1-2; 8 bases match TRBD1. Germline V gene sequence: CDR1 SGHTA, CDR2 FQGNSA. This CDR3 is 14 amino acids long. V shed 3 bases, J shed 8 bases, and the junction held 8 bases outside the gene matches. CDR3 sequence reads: CASSFGQGGSGYTF. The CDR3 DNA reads TGTGCCAGCAGCTTTGGACAGGGTGGGTCGGGCTACACCTTC.

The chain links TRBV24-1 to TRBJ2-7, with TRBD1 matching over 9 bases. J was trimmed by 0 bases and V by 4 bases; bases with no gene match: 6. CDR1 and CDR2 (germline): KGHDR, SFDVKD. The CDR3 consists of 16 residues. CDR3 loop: CATSDPTGGASYEQYF. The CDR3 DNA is TGTGCCACCAGTGACCCGACAGGGGGGGCCTCCTACGAGCAGTACTTC.

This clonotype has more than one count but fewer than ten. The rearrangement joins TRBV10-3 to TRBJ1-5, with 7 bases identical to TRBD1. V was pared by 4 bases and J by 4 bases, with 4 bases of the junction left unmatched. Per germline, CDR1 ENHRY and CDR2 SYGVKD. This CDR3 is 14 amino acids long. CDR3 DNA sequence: TGTGCCATCAGTGGGGGGACAGCTAATCAGCCCCAGCATTTT. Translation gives CAISGGTANQPQHF.

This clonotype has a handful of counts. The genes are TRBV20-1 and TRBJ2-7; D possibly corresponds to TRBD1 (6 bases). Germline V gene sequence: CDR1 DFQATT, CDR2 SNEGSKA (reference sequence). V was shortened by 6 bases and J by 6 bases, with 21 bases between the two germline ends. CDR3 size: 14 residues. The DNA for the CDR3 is TGCAGTGCCAGTACGACAGGTGGCCAGGGCGAGCAGTACTTC. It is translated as CSASTTGGQGEQYF.

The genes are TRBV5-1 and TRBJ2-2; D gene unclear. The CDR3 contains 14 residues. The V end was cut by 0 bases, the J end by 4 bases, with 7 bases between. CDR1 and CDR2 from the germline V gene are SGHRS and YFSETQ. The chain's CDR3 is CASSLEQFTGELFF. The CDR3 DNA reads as TGCGCCAGCAGCTTGGAACAGTTCACCGGGGAGCTGTTTTTT.

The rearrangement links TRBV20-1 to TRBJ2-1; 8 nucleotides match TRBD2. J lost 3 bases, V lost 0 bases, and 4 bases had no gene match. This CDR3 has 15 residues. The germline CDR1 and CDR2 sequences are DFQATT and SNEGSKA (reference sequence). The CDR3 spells CSAREPGGSYNEQFF. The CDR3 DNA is TGCAGTGCTAGAGAGCCGGGGGGGAGCTACAATGAGCAGTTCTTC.

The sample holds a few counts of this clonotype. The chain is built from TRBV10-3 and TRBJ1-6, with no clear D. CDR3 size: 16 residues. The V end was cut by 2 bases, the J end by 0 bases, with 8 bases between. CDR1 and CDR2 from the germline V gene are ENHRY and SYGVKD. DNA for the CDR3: TGTGCCATCAGTGAGACTCCCAGCTCCTATAATTCACCCCTCCACTTT. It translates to CAISETPSSYNSPLHF.

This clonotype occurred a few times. CDR3 sequence reads: CASSPRLAGNYYNEQFF. DNA for the CDR3: TGTGCCAGCAGCCCGAGACTAGCGGGGAACTACTACAATGAGCAGTTCTTC. J is TRBJ2-1 and V is TRBV3-1; 11 nucleotides line up with TRBD2. This CDR3 is built from 17 residues. CDR1 is LGHDT and CDR2 is YNNKEL in the germline V gene (reference sequence). V shed 4 bases, J shed 3 bases, and the junction held 8 bases outside the gene matches.

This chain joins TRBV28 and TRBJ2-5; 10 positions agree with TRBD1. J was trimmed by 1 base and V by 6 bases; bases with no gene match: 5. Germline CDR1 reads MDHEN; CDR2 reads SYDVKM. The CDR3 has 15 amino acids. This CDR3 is CASSPRDRGQETQYF. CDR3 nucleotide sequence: TGTGCCAGCAGCCCCCGGGACAGGGGCCAAGAGACCCAGTACTTC.